Below, 9 T cell receptor beta chains from the same sample are listed, as sequenced in a study of blood T cell repertoires in COVID-19. Data came from immunoSEQ multiplex PCR; TCRdb stores just in-frame clones and leaves some out. Among roughly 220,000 clones listed, 80% to 90% were seen once. Material: peripheral blood. The receptors come from a young man with active or convalescent COVID-19.

This chain uses TRBV28 with TRBJ1-1; D unclear. Trimming left V 8 bases short and J 1 base short, with 11 bases between. Germline V lookup: CDR1 MDHEN, CDR2 SYDVKM. The CDR3 covers 13 residues. CDR3 protein: CASRGRGNTEAFF. In DNA form, the CDR3 reads TGTGCCAGCCGCGGACGGGGGAACACTGAAGCTTTCTTT.

The rearrangement uses TRBV14 and TRBJ1-1, with 7 nucleotides matching TRBD1. J was trimmed by 0 bases and V by 4 bases; bases with no gene match: 8. Germline CDR1 reads SGHDN; CDR2 reads FVKESK. CDR3 length: 16 amino acids. The DNA for the CDR3 is TGTGCCAGCAGCCCAACAGGGGCCAGATTGAACACTGAAGCTTTCTTT. This codes for CASSPTGARLNTEAFF.

This chain uses TRBV4-2 with TRBJ1-3; 8 bases are shared with TRBD1. The CDR3 spans 16 residues. Losses at the gene ends were 0 bases for V and 4 bases for J; bases not matched to a gene: 5. Germline V gene data show CDR1 as LGHNA and CDR2 as YNFKEQ. The CDR3 region has the DNA TGTGCCAGCAGCCAAGAAAAAGGACAGGGAGGAAACACCATATATTTT. Protein sequence: CASSQEKGQGGNTIYF.

This clone appeared once. The rearrangement uses TRBV4-3 and TRBJ1-5; D might be TRBD1 (5 bases). The CDR3 runs 15 residues. V was trimmed by 0 bases and J by 6 bases, leaving 12 bases between them. The germline V gene has CDR1 LGHNA and CDR2 YSLEER. The CDR3 reads CASSQDYGGTQPQHF. The DNA for the CDR3 is TGCGCCAGCAGCCAAGATTACGGGGGGACTCAGCCCCAGCATTTT.

The chain recombines TRBV10-3 with TRBJ1-5; maybe TRBD1 (5 bases). Trimming removed 4 bases at V and 7 bases at J, with 14 bases between. Per the germline V gene, CDR1 is ENHRY and CDR2 is SYGVKD. CDR3 length equals 14 residues. The CDR3 here is CAISGGGREQPQHF. The CDR3 DNA follows: TGTGCCATCAGTGGGGGGGGTCGAGAACAGCCCCAGCATTTT.

The V and J genes are TRBV9 and TRBJ1-4; D unresolved. Germline V gives CDR1 SGDLS, CDR2 YYNGEE. CDR3 size: 14 residues. V lost 0 bases and J lost 0, with 3 bases in between. The CDR3 region is CASSVAATNEKLFF. CDR3 DNA sequence: TGTGCCAGCAGCGTAGCAGCAACTAATGAAAAACTGTTTTTT.

The sample holds a few counts of this clone. The rearrangement joins TRBV7-2 to TRBJ1-6; D unclear. The CDR3 sequence is 13 residues long. V dropped 0 bases and J dropped 13 bases, with 10 bases sitting between them. Germline CDR1 and CDR2: SGHTA and FQGNSA. The CDR3 bases are TGTGCCAGCAGCTTAGCGGTCACGGGGCCCCTCCACTTT. Translated: CASSLAVTGPLHF.

This sequence joins TRBV23-1 and TRBJ1-2; D is ambiguous. TRBV23-1 falls under the ORF class, with uncertain function. CDR3 length: 18 residues. V was pared by 4 bases and J by 0 bases, with 21 bases between. The CDR3 DNA sequence: TGCGCCAGCAGTCTAAATCCTCAGGCAGGACTAGCTAACTATGGCTACACCTTC. Residues: CASSLNPQAGLANYGYTF.

The chain has TRBV5-1 and TRBJ2-4; 9 bases match TRBD1. Germline CDR1 is SGHRS and CDR2 is YFSETQ. V lost 2 bases, J lost 4 bases, and 4 bases stayed unmatched. The CDR3 contains 15 residues. CDR3 in DNA: TGCGCCAGCAGCTTAGGGGGGACAGGGAAAAACATTCAGTACTTC. This translates into CASSLGGTGKNIQYF.